A single sample gave rise to the 7 T cell receptor beta chains below, sequenced in a study of sequential checkpoint blockade in melanoma. Treatment reported: randomized to nivolumab then ipilimumab (arm A) or the reverse (arm B). Repertoires were generated with immunoSEQ multiplex PCR, while TCRdb's copy carries only in-frame clones and drops some. The table shows 2,000 to 2,500 clones, with around a quarter occurring only once. The material sequenced was tumor tissue (inferred from file names), taken from a patient given nivolumab and ipilimumab in sequence. The origin of the receptors is a human donor with melanoma.

The chain combines TRBV7-6 with TRBJ1-2, with TRBD1 matching 7 bases. This CDR3 spans 14 amino acids. With 5 bases clipped from V and 7 bases from J, the junction kept 10 bases outside the gene matches. Germline CDR1 and CDR2: SGHVS and FNYEAQ. CDR3 in amino acids: CASSAGGAGLGYTF. The CDR3 region has the DNA TGTGCCAGCAGCGCAGGGGGGGCAGGTCTTGGCTACACCTTC.

The chain couples TRBV19 to TRBJ1-5; D perhaps matches TRBD1 (5 bases). V shed 10 bases and J shed 10 bases, with 23 bases lying between them. CDR1 is LNHDA, CDR2 SQIVND, per germline (reference sequence). The CDR3 consists of 14 residues. CDR3 sequence: CATRGPVGRKPQHF. The CDR3 nucleotides are TGTGCCACTCGGGGCCCGGTCGGCCGTAAACCCCAGCATTTT.

The chain has TRBV11-3 and TRBJ2-2, with D unresolved. Trimming left V 1 base short and J 4 bases short, with 10 bases between. Germline lookup yields CDR1 SGHNT and CDR2 YENEEA. The CDR3 runs to 15 residues. CDR3 protein: CASSLVGLSTGELFF. The CDR3 DNA sequence: TGTGCCAGCAGCTTAGTAGGGTTGAGCACCGGGGAGCTGTTTTTT.

The chain employs TRBV19 and TRBJ1-2; D is perhaps TRBD1 (5 bases). V lost 6 bases, J lost 4 bases, and 6 bases lay in between. This CDR3 spans 11 amino acids. The germline V gene encodes CDR1 LNHDA and CDR2 SQIVND (reference sequence). CDR3 sequence reads: CASRQGYGYTF. For the CDR3, the DNA is TGTGCCAGTAGGCAGGGCTATGGCTACACCTTC.

V usage is TRBV6-8 and J usage is TRBJ2-3; D is undetermined. CDR1 and CDR2 (germline): MNHGY, SAAAGT. The CDR3 is 17 amino acids. V lost 0 bases and J 0 bases, leaving 13 bases between the germline ends. DNA of the CDR3: TGTGCCAGCAGTTACTCGATAGGTGGCAGGAGCACAGATACGCAGTATTTT. Amino acid sequence: CASSYSIGGRSTDTQYF.

The V gene is TRBV6-8, the J gene TRBJ2-7; weak D call: TRBD1 (6 bases). The CDR3 runs to 12 residues. Trimming removed 7 bases at V and 2 bases at J, with 9 bases between. The germline V gene has CDR1 MNHGY and CDR2 SAAAGT. DNA for the CDR3: TGTGCCAGCAAACAGGGCCCCTACGAGCAGTACTTC. Protein product: CASKQGPYEQYF.

V and J are TRBV11-3 and TRBJ2-6; 7 bases are shared with TRBD1. V shed 2 bases, J shed 2 bases, and the junction held 3 bases outside the gene matches. The CDR3 spans 16 residues. Germline values: CDR1 SGHNT, CDR2 YENEEA. The CDR3 here is CASSLRQGAGANVLTF. CDR3 sequence (DNA): TGTGCCAGCAGCTTACGACAGGGAGCTGGGGCCAACGTCCTGACTTTC.